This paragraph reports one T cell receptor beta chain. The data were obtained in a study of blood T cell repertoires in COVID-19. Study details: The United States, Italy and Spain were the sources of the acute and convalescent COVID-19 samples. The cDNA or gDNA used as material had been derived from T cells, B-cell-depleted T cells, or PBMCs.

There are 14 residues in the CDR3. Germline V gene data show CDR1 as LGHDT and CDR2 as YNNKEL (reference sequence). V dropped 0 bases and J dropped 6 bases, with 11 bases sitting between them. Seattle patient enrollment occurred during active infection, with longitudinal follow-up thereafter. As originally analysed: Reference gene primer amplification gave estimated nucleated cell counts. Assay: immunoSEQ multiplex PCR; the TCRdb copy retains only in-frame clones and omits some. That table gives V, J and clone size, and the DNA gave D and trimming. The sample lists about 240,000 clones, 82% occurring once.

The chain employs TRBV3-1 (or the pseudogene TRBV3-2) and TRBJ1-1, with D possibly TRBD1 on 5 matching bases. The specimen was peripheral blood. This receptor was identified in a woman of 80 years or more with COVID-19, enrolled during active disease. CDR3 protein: CASSQDQGFAEAFF. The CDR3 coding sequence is TGTGCCAGCAGCCAAGATCAGGGCTTCGCTGAAGCTTTCTTT.